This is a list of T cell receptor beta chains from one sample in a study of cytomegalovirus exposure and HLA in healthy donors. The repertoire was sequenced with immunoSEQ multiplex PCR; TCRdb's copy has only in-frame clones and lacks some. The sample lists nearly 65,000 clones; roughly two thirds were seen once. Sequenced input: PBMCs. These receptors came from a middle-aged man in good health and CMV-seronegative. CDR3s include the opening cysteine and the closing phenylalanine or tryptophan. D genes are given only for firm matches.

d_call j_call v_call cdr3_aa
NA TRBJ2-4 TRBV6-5 CASSWTVAKNIQYF
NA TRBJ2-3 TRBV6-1 CASSEGGRSTDTQYF
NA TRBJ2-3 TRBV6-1 CASSEQRTTDTQYF
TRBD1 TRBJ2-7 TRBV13 CASSLRTGGIYEQYF
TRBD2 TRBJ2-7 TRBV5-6 CASSGTSGGFEQYF
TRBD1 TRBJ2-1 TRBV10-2 CASRVSQGAYNEQFF
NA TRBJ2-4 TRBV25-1 CASSETAGVNIQYF
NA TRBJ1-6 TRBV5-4 CASSLATTYNSPLHF
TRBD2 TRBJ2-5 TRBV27 CASSLRTSGGIETQYF
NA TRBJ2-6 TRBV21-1 CASSRKGRGRSGANVLTF
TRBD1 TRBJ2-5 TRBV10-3 CAISESMAGGRETQYF
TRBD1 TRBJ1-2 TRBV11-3 CASSLSGRGRVPTYGYTF
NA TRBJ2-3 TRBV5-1 CASSQAGVGADTQYF
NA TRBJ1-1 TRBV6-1 CASTVGSVRTEAFF
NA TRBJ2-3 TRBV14 CASSPVWSDTQYF
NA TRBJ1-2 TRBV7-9 CASSLQGSGVGYTF
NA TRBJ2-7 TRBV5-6 CASSLAGRTSEQYF
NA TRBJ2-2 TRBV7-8 CASIRTGGQGGELFF
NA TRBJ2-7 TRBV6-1 CATRDGVSYEQYF
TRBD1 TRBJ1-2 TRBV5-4 CASSQGQGVYYGYTF
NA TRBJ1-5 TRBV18 CASSPDRGSSNQPQHF
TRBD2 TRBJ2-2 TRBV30 CAWKVLGLATAGELFF
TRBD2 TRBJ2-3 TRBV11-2 CASSPILRSGTADTQYF
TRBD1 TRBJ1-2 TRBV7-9 CSSSLSGGTTNYGYTF
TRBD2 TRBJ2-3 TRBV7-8 CASSVPGLAGRTDTQYF
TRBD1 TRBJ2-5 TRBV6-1 CASKPTGDKETQYF
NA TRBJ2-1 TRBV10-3 CAISESQGFNEQFF